This T cell receptor beta chain came from a study of regulatory T cells in long-lasting Graves disease. Study as a whole: Graves' patients, newly diagnosed, had taken antithyroid drugs under 3 months.

V was clipped by 3 bases and J by 3 bases; unmatched bases: 6. Germline loops: CDR1 SGDLS, CDR2 YYNGEE. The CDR3 extends over 17 amino acids. Construction of the TCR beta libraries employed iRepertoire HTBI primers in conjunction with Arm-PCR of CDR3 regions. TCRdb used MiXCR to reprocess the multiplex PCR reads, holding one entry per CDR3 protein. Here the sample spans some 460,000 distinct CDR3 sequences, around 15% being singletons. The study, taken as a whole, reports: Relative to new patients (approximately 960), persistent patients exhibited greater sharing of public clonotypes (more than 2,500).

Sample time point: newly diagnosed GD, antithyroid drugs for less than 3 months. Making the TCR library involved RNA that had been extracted from PBMCs. Criteria from the American Thyroid Association guidelines were applied to diagnose Graves' disease. This clonotype was observed a handful of times. What it binds is not known. This sample also belongs to another study, concerning T cells in Graves' hyperthyroidism and ophthalmopathy.

The chain carries TRBV9 and TRBJ2-2, with 12 bases fitting TRBD2. The sample consisted of peripheral blood mononuclear cells (PBMCs), taken at new diagnosis, from a patient treated with antithyroid drugs. The TCR comes from a man in his forties or fifties with Graves disease. CDR3: CASSAGTSGYHTGELFF. The CDR3 DNA reads TGTGCCAGCAGCGCCGGGACTAGCGGGTACCACACCGGGGAGCTGTTTTTT.